The 5 T cell receptor beta chains below come from one sample, sequenced in a study of blood T cell repertoires in COVID-19. TCRdb keeps only in-frame clones here, not all; method: immunoSEQ multiplex PCR. The sample holds some 100,000 clones, roughly 88% seen once. Source material: peripheral blood. All receptors derive from a woman aged 60-75 years with acute or convalescent COVID-19.

This chain links TRBV28 with TRBJ2-7, with TRBD2 matching 9 bases. The CDR3 sequence is 12 residues long. V trimming: 8 bases; J trimming: 6 bases; junction bases outside the gene matches: 5. Per germline, CDR1 MDHEN and CDR2 SYDVKM. In DNA, the CDR3 is TGTGCCAGCGCGGGACTAGCCGGCGAGCAGTACTTC. Translated: CASAGLAGEQYF.

The sample holds a few counts of this clone. The CDR3 loop reads CASSLRTTNEQFF. The CDR3 DNA sequence: TGCGCCAGCAGCCTTCGGACTACCAATGAGCAGTTCTTC. V is TRBV4-1 and J is TRBJ2-1, with D tentatively TRBD2 (6 bases). Between the trimmed V and J ends, which lost 4 bases and 6 bases, there was a span of 10 bases. CDR1 is MGHRA, CDR2 YSYEKL, per germline. This CDR3 contains 13 residues.

The CDR3 sequence: CASSFRVNTEAFF. CDR3 nucleotides: TGTGCCAGCAGCTTCCGGGTGAACACTGAAGCTTTCTTT. The chain uses TRBV5-4 and TRBJ1-1; D is uncertain. The CDR3 has 13 amino acids. CDR1 and CDR2 from the germline V gene are SGHNT and YYREEE (reference sequence). The V end was cut by 2 bases, the J end by 0 bases, with 5 bases between.

The V call is TRBV3-1 (or the pseudogene TRBV3-2), the J call TRBJ1-3, with D perhaps TRBD1 (5 bases). This CDR3 comprises 13 residues. V was pared by 5 bases and J by 3 bases, with 8 bases between. The germline CDR1 and CDR2 sequences are LGHDT and YNNKEL (reference sequence). This chain's CDR3 is CASSTDIGNTIYF. CDR3 sequence (DNA): TGTGCCAGCAGCACGGACATTGGAAACACCATATATTTT.

The chain has TRBV24-1 and TRBJ2-5, with 10 bases lining up with TRBD2. CDR1 is KGHDR, CDR2 SFDVKD, per germline. J gave up 5 bases and V 4 bases, and 9 bases lay outside the gene matches. The CDR3 totals 16 residues. The CDR3 sequence is CATSDYEAGGPETQYF. As DNA, the CDR3 is TGTGCCACCAGTGACTACGAAGCGGGAGGGCCGGAGACCCAGTACTTC.